These 29 T cell receptor beta chains share one sample of origin, sequenced in a study of blood T cell repertoires in COVID-19. Assay: immunoSEQ multiplex PCR; the TCRdb copy retains only in-frame clones and omits some. The table records fewer than 250,000 clones, about nine tenths of them present only once. The sequenced material came from peripheral blood. The receptors were sampled from a man in his fifties with COVID-19, enrolled during active disease.

The J gene is TRBJ2-7, the V gene TRBV20-1; 9 bases fit TRBD2. The CDR3 sequence is 15 residues long. Germline V gene sequence: CDR1 DFQATT, CDR2 SNEGSKA (reference sequence). With V trimmed by 3 bases and J by 3 bases, 9 bases remained unmatched. Here the CDR3 DNA reads TGCAGTGCTAGTTCCGTGACTAGCGGCAACTACGAGCAGTACTTC. Translating gives CSASSVTSGNYEQYF.

This chain connects TRBV19 to TRBJ2-7; D perhaps matches TRBD1 (5 bases). The germline V gene has CDR1 LNHDA and CDR2 SQIVND (reference sequence). The CDR3 length is 15 residues. V lost 4 bases and J 0 bases, leaving 13 bases between the germline ends. The CDR3 loop reads CASSRRGGDSYEQYF. In nucleotides, the CDR3 is TGTGCCAGTAGTAGAAGGGGCGGAGACTCCTACGAGCAGTACTTC.

This clone has just one count. The rearrangement uses TRBV9 and TRBJ2-2, with TRBD2 matching 10 bases. J lost 6 bases, V lost 1 base, and 6 bases had no gene match. The CDR3 loop spans 16 amino acids. Germline V gene lookup returns CDR1 SGDLS and CDR2 YYNGEE. The CDR3 reads CASSVSGRASAGELFF. CDR3 in DNA: TGTGCCAGCAGCGTAAGCGGGAGGGCCTCGGCCGGGGAGCTGTTTTTT. Based on the CDR3 plus reference TRBV9 and TRBJ2-2, the full variable domain is DSGVTQTPKHLITATGQRVTLRCSPRSGDLSVYWYQQSLDQGLQFLIQYYNGEERAKGNILERFSAQQFPDLHSELNLSSLELGDSALYFCASSVSGRASAGELFFGEGSRLTVL.

The V call is TRBV7-9, the J call TRBJ1-1; 8 nucleotides match TRBD1. CDR3 length equals 16 residues. V shed 5 bases, J shed 3 bases, and the junction held 11 bases outside the gene matches. Per germline, CDR1 SEHNR and CDR2 FQNEAQ (reference sequence). Written as DNA, the CDR3 is TGTGCCAGCAGCCCCGGTGAGTTACAGGGGGACACTGAAGCTTTCTTT. It codes for CASSPGELQGDTEAFF.

This clone was detected once. The CDR3 coding sequence is TGTGCCAGCAGCTCCTCCCCGTGGGAGCGGATAGGGAACTATGGCTACACCTTC. As protein: CASSSSPWERIGNYGYTF. This chain joins TRBV9 and TRBJ1-2; D remains ambiguous. Per germline, CDR1 SGDLS and CDR2 YYNGEE. V was pared by 4 bases and J by 2 bases, with 24 bases between. CDR3 length equals 18 residues. The entire variable domain, with the rest obtained from reference TRBV9 and TRBJ1-2, is as follows: DSGVTQTPKHLITATGQRVTLRCSPRSGDLSVYWYQQSLDQGLQFLIQYYNGEERAKGNILERFSAQQFPDLHSELNLSSLELGDSALYFCASSSSPWERIGNYGYTFGSGTRLTVV.

This clone has only a few counts. This chain connects TRBV27 to TRBJ2-7, with a possible D match to TRBD2 (6 bases). This CDR3 is built from 14 residues. V lost 6 bases to trimming and J lost 4 bases, with 16 bases between them. Germline loops: CDR1 MNHEY, CDR2 SMNVEV (reference sequence). CDR3 loop: CASSLLPGDYEQYF. The CDR3 DNA reads as TGTGCCAGCAGCCTCCTCCCGGGGGATTACGAGCAGTACTTC.

The chain couples TRBV7-6 to TRBJ1-1, with 7 bases matching TRBD1. V trimming: 1 base; J trimming: 5 bases; junction bases outside the gene matches: 7. The CDR3 consists of 15 residues. The germline CDR1 and CDR2 sequences are SGHVS and FNYEAQ. CDR3 protein: CASSLVSTGNTEAFF. Here the CDR3 DNA reads TGTGCCAGCAGCTTAGTCTCGACAGGGAATACTGAAGCTTTCTTT.

This sequence joins TRBV29-1 and TRBJ2-7; D ambiguous. V was trimmed by 5 bases and J by 0 bases, leaving 11 bases between them. The CDR3 covers 13 residues. The germline V gene has CDR1 SQVTM and CDR2 ANQGSEA. The DNA for the CDR3 is TGCAGCGTTTTACAGCCCGACTCCTACGAGCAGTACTTC. It yields the protein CSVLQPDSYEQYF.

The chain employs TRBV10-1 and TRBJ2-7; 7 nucleotides align to TRBD2. With V trimmed by 7 bases and J by 4 bases, 10 bases remained unmatched. The CDR3 runs to 14 residues. Per the germline V gene, CDR1 is WNHNN and CDR2 is SYGVQD (reference sequence). The DNA of the CDR3 is TGCGCCAGCATCACCGGGGGGAGTCTATACGAGCAGTACTTC. This gives the protein CASITGGSLYEQYF.

This chain connects TRBV10-3 to TRBJ1-2; D is perhaps TRBD1 (5 bases). Trimming pared 6 bases from V and 3 bases from J, leaving 14 bases between. The CDR3 has 14 residues. The germline CDR1 and CDR2 sequences are ENHRY and SYGVKD. Here the CDR3 reads CAISPGLLDYGYTF. Written as DNA, the CDR3 is TGTGCCATCAGCCCAGGGTTATTGGACTATGGCTACACCTTC.

The V gene is TRBV9, the J gene TRBJ1-4; D perhaps matches TRBD1 (6 bases). The CDR3 contains 15 residues. The germline gives CDR1 SGDLS, CDR2 YYNGEE. V lost 4 bases and J 8 bases, leaving 18 bases between the germline ends. The CDR3 region is CASSLYGQPEEKLFF. As DNA, the CDR3 is TGTGCCAGCAGCCTGTATGGACAGCCCGAGGAAAAACTGTTTTTT.

The chain recombines TRBV5-6 with TRBJ1-2, with unresolved D. V gave up 1 base and J gave up 4 bases, with 11 bases separating them. This CDR3 is built from 14 residues. CDR1 and CDR2 from the germline V gene are SGHDT and YYEEEE. CDR3 protein: CASSLRSRPYGYTF. The CDR3 bases are TGTGCCAGCAGCTTGAGGTCCAGGCCCTATGGCTACACCTTC.

This rearrangement joins TRBV4-1 to TRBJ2-1; unclear D gene. The CDR3 spans 14 residues. Per the germline V gene, CDR1 is MGHRA and CDR2 is YSYEKL. Between the trimmed V and J ends, which lost 0 bases and 6 bases, there was a span of 9 bases. The CDR3 sequence: CASSQDRLLNEQFF. The CDR3 nucleotides read TGCGCCAGCAGCCAAGATAGACTTCTCAATGAGCAGTTCTTC.

This chain uses TRBV28 with TRBJ2-6; 7 nucleotides match TRBD2. This CDR3 is built from 15 residues. CDR1 MDHEN and CDR2 SYDVKM come from the germline V gene. The junction had 1 base not matched to a gene; V was cut back by 2 bases and J by 3 bases. CDR3 sequence (DNA): TGTGCCAGCAGTTTACGGGGGGTTGGGGCCAACGTCCTGACTTTC. Protein product: CASSLRGVGANVLTF.

The CDR3 DNA reads TGTGCCAGCAGCTCCAGGGTGTATGGAAACACCATATATTTT. It codes for CASSSRVYGNTIYF. This rearrangement joins TRBV7-9 to TRBJ1-3; TRBD1 is a possible D gene (5 bases). CDR1 and CDR2 from the germline V gene are SEHNR and FQNEAQ (reference sequence). This CDR3 is 14 amino acids long. Trimming cost V 4 bases and J 3 bases, with 10 bases left between them.

The V gene is TRBV21-1, the J gene TRBJ1-1. TRBV21-1 is annotated as a pseudogene. This CDR3 has 14 residues. CDR3 in amino acids: CASTGGGRYTEAFF. The CDR3, as DNA: TGTGCCAGCACTGGGGGGGGGCGTTACACTGAAGCTTTCTTT.

This clone was found once. The chain employs TRBV13 and TRBJ2-1; 10 bases map to TRBD2. The germline gives CDR1 PRHDT, CDR2 FYEKMQ (reference sequence). CDR3 length: 15 amino acids. J lost 4 bases, V lost 4 bases, and 4 bases had no gene match. CDR3 DNA sequence: TGTGCCAGCAGCTCGTTAGCGGGAGGTTACAATGAGCAGTTCTTC. It specifies CASSSLAGGYNEQFF.

This chain uses TRBV6-2 or TRBV6-3 with TRBJ2-1, with 15 bases lining up with TRBD2. V shed 2 bases and J 8 bases; nucleotides not matched to a gene: 13. The CDR3 contains 19 residues. The germline gives CDR1 MNHEY, CDR2 SVGEGT. For the CDR3, the DNA is TGTGCCAGCAGTTACCCCCCCGGACTAGCGGGGGGGCAGGTGGATGAGCAGTTCTTC. Protein: CASSYPPGLAGGQVDEQFF.

This chain connects TRBV27 to TRBJ2-7, with D maybe TRBD1 (5 bases). V lost 2 bases, J lost 2 bases, and 13 bases lay in between. The CDR3 extends over 15 amino acids. CDR1 is MNHEY and CDR2 is SMNVEV in the germline V gene (reference sequence). CDR3 sequence (DNA): TGTGCCAGCAGTTTACAGGGATCATTGACCTACGAGCAGTACTTC. Its translation is CASSLQGSLTYEQYF.

The V and J genes are TRBV4-1 and TRBJ2-2, with a weak D call TRBD1 (5 bases). The V end was cut by 4 bases, the J end by 1 base, with 10 bases between. Per the germline V gene, CDR1 is MGHRA and CDR2 is YSYEKL. The CDR3 is 15 amino acids. The DNA of the CDR3 is TGCGCCAGCAGCCCCCAAGACAGGAACACCGGGGAGCTGTTTTTT. Translation gives CASSPQDRNTGELFF.

The J gene is TRBJ2-7, the V gene TRBV14; a possible D gene is TRBD1 (6 bases). V was trimmed by 4 bases and J by 6 bases, leaving 19 bases between them. The CDR3 is 15 residues long. Germline V lookup: CDR1 SGHDN, CDR2 FVKESK. The CDR3 sequence is CASSPRDTWMVEQYF. The CDR3 region has the DNA TGTGCCAGCAGCCCCCGGGACACTTGGATGGTCGAGCAGTACTTC. The full variable domain, rest sourced from reference TRBV14 and TRBJ2-7, is EAGVTQFPSHSVIEKGQTVTLRCDPISGHDNLYWYRRVMGKEIKFLLHFVKESKQDESGMPNNRFLAERTGGTYSTLKVQPAELEDSGVYFCASSPRDTWMVEQYFGPGTRLTVT.

The rearrangement uses TRBV15 and TRBJ2-1; 8 bases are a match to TRBD1. The CDR3 length is 13 residues. V shed 9 bases and J 4 bases; nucleotides not matched to a gene: 5. In germline, CDR1 is LNHNV, CDR2 YYDKDF (reference sequence). CDR3 residues: CATKTGVYNEQFF. CDR3 bases: TGTGCCACTAAGACAGGGGTGTACAATGAGCAGTTCTTC.

This clone was counted a few times. The chain has TRBV5-4 and TRBJ2-3; TRBD2 matches at 10 bases. The V and J ends lost 5 bases and 2 bases, in that order; junction bases with no gene match: 5. This CDR3 spans 15 amino acids. Germline V gene data show CDR1 as SGHNT and CDR2 as YYREEE (reference sequence). This chain's CDR3 is CASRKLAGYTDTQYF. The CDR3 DNA sequence: TGTGCCAGCAGGAAACTAGCGGGGTACACAGATACGCAGTATTTT.

This clone was seen just once. The chain couples TRBV15 to TRBJ2-2; 12 positions agree with TRBD2. CDR1 is LNHNV, CDR2 YYDKDF, per germline (reference sequence). The length of the CDR3 is 17 residues. V was pared by 2 bases and J by 7 bases, with 8 bases of the junction left unmatched. The CDR3 DNA is TGTGCCACCAGCAGACTAGCGGGAGGGCCCGGGGGCGGGGAGCTGTTTTTT. Encoded protein: CATSRLAGGPGGGELFF.

V and J are TRBV24-1 and TRBJ2-7; D is perhaps TRBD2 (7 bases). The CDR3 is 15 residues long. V lost 4 bases, J lost 1 base, and 13 bases lay in between. The germline V gene encodes CDR1 KGHDR and CDR2 SFDVKD. CDR3 bases: TGTGCCACCAGTGACCCGGGGAGGGGGTCCTACGAGCAGTACTTC. This encodes CATSDPGRGSYEQYF.

About this clone: Other DNA sequences in this sample translate to the same CDR3. The J gene is TRBJ2-5, the V gene TRBV11-2; D gene unclear. V was clipped by 1 base and J by 4 bases, with 7 bases between them. Germline CDR1 SGHAT, CDR2 FQNNGV. The CDR3 covers 13 residues. CDR3 sequence reads: CASSLAGLETQYF. The CDR3, as DNA: TGTGCCAGCAGCTTAGCCGGGTTAGAGACCCAGTACTTC.

V gene TRBV4-3 combines with J gene TRBJ1-5, with 7 bases fitting TRBD1. Germline lookup yields CDR1 LGHNA and CDR2 YSLEER. The CDR3 totals 16 residues. After removal of 0 bases from V and 4 bases from J, the junction contained 6 bases not matched to a gene. The CDR3 spells CASSQDHETGNQPQHF. CDR3 DNA: TGCGCCAGCAGCCAAGATCATGAGACAGGGAATCAGCCCCAGCATTTT.

V is TRBV4-2 and J is TRBJ1-5, with D perhaps TRBD1 (5 bases). From germline, CDR1 is LGHNA and CDR2 YNFKEQ. CDR3 size: 15 residues. Trimming took 0 bases from V and 5 from J, leaving 11 bases between them. For the CDR3, the DNA is TGTGCCAGCAGCCAAGAAGTCCAGGGTTATCAGCCCCAGCATTTT. Its protein product is CASSQEVQGYQPQHF.

This clone has just one count. The rearrangement links TRBV3-1 (or the pseudogene TRBV3-2) to TRBJ2-1; D may be TRBD1 (5 bases). The germline CDR1 and CDR2 sequences are LGHDT and YNNKEL (reference sequence). V was clipped by 5 bases and J by 3 bases, with 17 bases between them. The CDR3 sequence is 16 residues long. The CDR3 here is CASSTPRQSFYNEQFF. Here the CDR3 DNA reads TGTGCCAGCAGCACCCCGAGACAGAGTTTCTACAATGAGCAGTTCTTC.